The 7 T cell receptor beta chains below were found in one sample sequenced in a study of T cells in Graves' hyperthyroidism and ophthalmopathy. What was amplified from RNA transcripts were TCR beta CDR3 regions. First-round RT-PCR with HTBI primers amplified the TCR CDR3 region. MiXCR, applied by TCRdb to the multiplex PCR reads, yields one record per CDR3 protein. In the table there are 660,000 or so distinct CDR3 sequences, more than 20% of which are singletons. The sequenced sample consisted of blood. Source of these receptors: a man aged 25 to 40 with Graves' ophthalmopathy.

V and J are TRBV27 and TRBJ2-2; 10 bases align to TRBD2. CDR1 and CDR2 (germline): MNHEY, SMNVEV (reference sequence). V was pared by 2 bases and J by 6 bases, with 12 bases of the junction left unmatched. The CDR3 runs to 18 residues. The CDR3 here is CASSLRLAGAQRAGELFF. The CDR3 DNA sequence: TGTGCCAGCAGTTTACGACTAGCGGGTGCACAGAGGGCCGGGGAGCTGTTTTTT.

This clonotype was recorded many times. The V call is TRBV11-2, the J call TRBJ2-3; 8 bases match TRBD2. The CDR3 extends over 16 amino acids. J gave up 4 bases and V 1 base, and 7 bases lay outside the gene matches. Per germline, CDR1 SGHAT and CDR2 FQNNGV. CDR3: CASSLVAGSGADTQYF. DNA of the CDR3: TGTGCCAGCAGCTTAGTAGCGGGAAGTGGTGCAGATACGCAGTATTTT.

This clonotype was picked up a small number of times. The chain links TRBV19 to TRBJ2-2, with TRBD2 matching 9 bases. Germline lookup yields CDR1 LNHDA and CDR2 SQIVND (reference sequence). The CDR3 contains 16 residues. The CDR3 reads CASGGSGSGPTGELFF. The CDR3 coding sequence is TGTGCTTCAGGGGGTAGCGGGAGTGGCCCCACCGGGGAGCTGTTTTTT. Filled out from reference TRBV19 and TRBJ2-2, the complete variable domain reads DGGITQSPKYLFRKEGQNVTLSCEQNLNHDAMYWYRQDPGQGLRLIYYSQIVNDFQKGDIAEGYSVSREKKESFPLTVTSAQKNPTAFYLCASGGSGSGPTGELFFGEGSRLTVL.

The table lists this clonotype with many counts. The rearrangement uses TRBV28 and TRBJ2-5; TRBD1 agrees at 10 bases. From germline, CDR1 is MDHEN and CDR2 SYDVKM. The CDR3 runs to 17 residues. The ends lost 6 bases at V and 5 bases at J; junction bases unmatched: 15. In nucleotides, the CDR3 is TGTGCCAGCAGCCTCGCCGGGACAGGGGCGAATGGGGAGACCCAGTACTTC. This sequence encodes CASSLAGTGANGETQYF. Based on the CDR3 plus reference TRBV28 and TRBJ2-5, the full variable domain is DVKVTQSSRYLVKRTGEKVFLECVQDMDHENMFWYRQDPGLGLRLIYFSYDVKMKEKGDIPEGYSVSREKKERFSLILESASTNQTSMYLCASSLAGTGANGETQYFGPGTRLLVL.

V gene TRBV4-3 combines with J gene TRBJ2-1; 10 bases fit TRBD2. The V segment lost 0 bases and the J segment 4 bases; nucleotides outside the gene matches: 3. The CDR3 is 16 amino acids. Germline-derived CDR1 and CDR2 are LGHNA and YSLEER. The CDR3 spells CASSQEGTSVYNEQFF. As DNA, the CDR3 is TGCGCCAGCAGCCAAGAAGGGACTAGCGTTTACAATGAGCAGTTCTTC.

The J gene is TRBJ2-2, the V gene TRBV15; no clear D gene. This CDR3 contains 13 residues. V was shortened by 4 bases and J by 6 bases, with 9 bases between the two germline ends. CDR1 is LNHNV, CDR2 YYDKDF, per germline (reference sequence). The CDR3 reads CATSTSLAGELFF. Written as DNA, the CDR3 is TGTGCCACCAGCACCTCCCTGGCCGGGGAGCTGTTTTTT. Full variable domain (outside the CDR3, taken from reference TRBV15 and TRBJ2-2): DAMVIQNPRYQVTQFGKPVTLSCSQTLNHNVMYWYQQKSSQAPKLLFHYYDKDFNNEADTPDNFQSRRPNTSFCFLDIRSPGLGDTAMYLCATSTSLAGELFFGEGSRLTVL.

The chain recombines TRBV5-1 with TRBJ2-1; TRBD1 aligns across 7 bases. Germline CDR1 reads SGHRS; CDR2 reads YFSETQ. The V and J ends lost 4 bases and 3 bases, in that order; junction bases with no gene match: 10. The CDR3 contains 16 residues. The CDR3: CASSPSGGTGYNEQFF. The CDR3 DNA follows: TGCGCCAGCAGCCCGTCAGGGGGTACAGGCTACAATGAGCAGTTCTTC.